Here is one T cell receptor (beta chain) with its context. V shed 4 bases, J shed 0 bases, and the junction held 6 bases outside the gene matches. Germline V gives CDR1 LNHDA, CDR2 SQIVND (reference sequence). This CDR3 spans 16 amino acids. This sample was taken from a study of T cell responses to AZD1222 COVID-19 vaccine. The protocol was immunoSEQ multiplex PCR, while the TCRdb copy is restricted to in-frame clones and leaves out a portion. This sample yields 53,000 or so clones, of which 80% to 90% are seen a single time; 6% to 7% belongs to the top ten. The J gene is TRBJ1-5, the V gene TRBV19; 7 bases agree with TRBD1. This clonotype was sampled from an adult who received the AZD1222 COVID-19 vaccine. The source was peripheral blood, collected 28 days after the second AZD1222 dose. The CDR3 sequence is CASSRLTGVSNQPQHF. CDR3 sequence (DNA): TGTGCCAGTAGTAGACTAACAGGGGTTAGCAATCAGCCCCAGCATTTT.